This T cell receptor beta chain originates from a study of T cell repertoires in cytomegalovirus infection. Study details: In public TCR beta signatures, there were indications of both CMV infection and matching HLA type.

About this clonotype itself: Its specificity is not known.

TCRdb reprocessed the reads via MiXCR and lists one record per CDR3 protein. The sample shows 550,000 to 850,000 distinct CDR3 sequences, around a third of them seen only once. Findings of the study overall: Cumulated frequencies of public TCR beta families served to identify carriers of CMV plus the relevant HLA. It was HLA-C-restricted CMV-specific TCR beta clonotypes that dominated the response ex vivo.

Material: cultured PBMCs, obtained from culture after CMV antigen stimulation. The sequence derives from a human donor in good health (CMV status not recorded). Some clones in this sample may be carry-over from other donors' samples.

CDR3 residues: CASSLARDEKLFF. Written as DNA, the CDR3 is TGTGCCAGCAGCTTAGCCAGGGATGAAAAACTGTTTTTT. This rearrangement joins TRBV7-6 to TRBJ1-4, with D maybe TRBD1 (5 bases). This CDR3 contains 13 residues. CDR1 is SGHVS and CDR2 is FNYEAQ in the germline V gene. V lost 0 bases to trimming and J lost 6 bases, with 5 bases between them.